These 32 T cell receptor beta chains were all obtained from the same sample, sequenced in a study of blood T cell repertoires in COVID-19. The method was immunoSEQ multiplex PCR; TCRdb's version includes in-frame clones alone and lacks a portion of them. The table records some 200,000 clones, 75% to 85% of them present only once. The sample consisted of peripheral blood. These receptors were taken from a woman aged 70-85 years with COVID-19, enrolled during active disease.

This chain joins TRBV6-5 and TRBJ1-3; maybe TRBD1 (5 bases). CDR3 size: 14 residues. Trimming removed 11 bases at V and 0 bases at J, with 14 bases between. Germline lookup yields CDR1 MNHEY and CDR2 SVGAGI. The DNA for the CDR3 is TGTGCCGGAGGGACGTCCGGCTCTGGAAACACCATATATTTT. Translation gives CAGGTSGSGNTIYF.

The chain links TRBV7-8 to TRBJ1-2; no reliable D call. This CDR3 comprises 16 residues. Trimming left V 1 base short and J 0 bases short, with 12 bases between. The germline V gene encodes CDR1 SGHVS and CDR2 FQNEAQ. CDR3 sequence (DNA): TGTGCCAGCAGCTTAGAAGTCACAAGATCTAACTATGGCTACACCTTC. It specifies CASSLEVTRSNYGYTF. The variable domain in full, with the rest retrieved from reference TRBV7-8 and TRBJ1-2, is GAGVSQSPRYKVAKRGQDVALRCDPISGHVSLFWYQQALGQGPEFLTYFQNEAQLDKSGLPSDRFFAERPEGSVSTLKIQRTQQEDSAVYLCASSLEVTRSNYGYTFGSGTRLTVV.

The rearrangement links TRBV7-3 to TRBJ2-3; 11 bases line up with TRBD1. Germline lookup yields CDR1 SGHTA and CDR2 FQGTGA. This CDR3 spans 14 amino acids. The junction had 3 bases not matched to a gene; V was cut back by 5 bases and J by 5 bases. The CDR3 bases are TGTGCCAGCAGCCCCGGGACAGGGGGAGATACGCAGTATTTT. As protein: CASSPGTGGDTQYF.

This chain uses TRBV6-1 with TRBJ2-1; 13 nucleotides line up with TRBD2. V was pared by 4 bases and J by 6 bases, with 6 bases of the junction left unmatched. CDR1 MNHNS and CDR2 SASEGT come from the germline V gene. The CDR3 length is 16 residues. As DNA, the CDR3 is TGTGCCAGCAGTGTAATTCGACTAGCGGGAGGCAATGAGCAGTTCTTC. As protein: CASSVIRLAGGNEQFF.

V gene TRBV2 combines with J gene TRBJ1-1; D is possibly TRBD1 (5 bases). Germline CDR1 is SNHLY and CDR2 is FYNNEI. This CDR3 spans 14 amino acids. Trimming took 4 bases from V and 5 from J, leaving 14 bases between them. The CDR3 DNA reads as TGTGCCAGCAGTGTTTTAGGGGTTGGAACTGAAGCTTTCTTT. The encoded protein is CASSVLGVGTEAFF.

This clone was seen only once. CDR3 nucleotide sequence: TGTGCCAGCAGTTACTCCCCGGAGGTCTCCTACGAGCAGTACTTC. Protein sequence: CASSYSPEVSYEQYF. The V gene is TRBV6-2 or TRBV6-3, the J gene TRBJ2-7; TRBD2 might be the D (5 bases). Germline values: CDR1 MNHEY, CDR2 SVGEGT. The V end lost 0 bases, the J end lost 0 bases, and 9 bases lay between the germline ends. The CDR3 sequence is 15 residues long.

The J gene is TRBJ1-1, the V gene TRBV7-9, with 11 nucleotides matching TRBD1. The CDR3 extends over 15 amino acids. Germline loops: CDR1 SEHNR, CDR2 FQNEAQ (reference sequence). Trimming removed 4 bases from V and 5 bases from J; junction bases left unmatched: 6. The CDR3 region has the DNA TGTGCCAGCAGCTCAGTAGGACAGGGGGCAACTGAAGCTTTCTTT. Protein: CASSSVGQGATEAFF.

The J gene is TRBJ1-5, the V gene TRBV10-3; D is possibly TRBD1 (5 bases). This CDR3 contains 13 residues. Looked up from germline, CDR1 is ENHRY and CDR2 is SYGVKD. V lost 8 bases and J 4 bases, leaving 12 bases between the germline ends. The CDR3 DNA is TGTGCCATCCGACAGATTCCTAATCAGCCCCAGCATTTT. Protein sequence: CAIRQIPNQPQHF.

This chain joins TRBV19 and TRBJ2-7; 12 nucleotides match TRBD2. The V gene's germline CDR1 is LNHDA and CDR2 SQIVND (reference sequence). Germline trimming cut 5 bases from V and 1 base from J; bases unmatched to any gene: 18. The length of the CDR3 is 20 residues. The CDR3 reads CASSSGPLAGGRLLSYEQYF. The CDR3 DNA reads as TGTGCCAGTAGTTCGGGGCCGCTAGCGGGAGGGCGGTTATTGTCCTACGAGCAGTACTTC.

This chain uses TRBV7-9 with TRBJ2-1; 12 nucleotides agree with TRBD2. Looked up from germline, CDR1 is SEHNR and CDR2 is FQNEAQ (reference sequence). The CDR3 loop spans 14 amino acids. With 5 bases clipped from V and 12 bases from J, the junction kept 8 bases outside the gene matches. The CDR3 loop is CASSPWTSGMVQFF. CDR3 nucleotide sequence: TGTGCCAGCAGCCCGTGGACTAGCGGGATGGTGCAGTTCTTC.

This chain connects TRBV19 to TRBJ1-1, with D possibly being TRBD1 (6 bases). V shed 5 bases and J shed 3 bases, with 13 bases lying between them. The CDR3 length is 14 residues. The V gene's germline CDR1 is LNHDA and CDR2 SQIVND (reference sequence). CDR3 sequence (DNA): TGTGCCAGTAGTTTACAGGGAGACGACACTGAAGCTTTCTTT. Residues: CASSLQGDDTEAFF.

This clone was observed a single time. The chain employs TRBV18 and TRBJ1-5; unclear D gene. CDR3 length: 14 amino acids. V dropped 3 bases and J dropped 5 bases, with 11 bases sitting between them. CDR1 KGHSH and CDR2 LQKENI come from the germline V gene. The CDR3 here is CASSPDNTDQPQHF. The CDR3 DNA reads as TGTGCCAGCTCACCCGACAACACCGATCAGCCCCAGCATTTT.

This sequence joins TRBV5-1 and TRBJ2-1; TRBD1 matches at 7 bases. Germline values: CDR1 SGHRS, CDR2 YFSETQ. The CDR3 is made up of 15 amino acids. Unmatched junction bases numbered 5, after V lost 0 bases and J lost 5 bases. The CDR3 loop is CASSLEGGPNNEQFF. Written as DNA, the CDR3 is TGCGCCAGCAGCTTGGAAGGGGGCCCTAACAATGAGCAGTTCTTC.

This clone was recorded once. The V gene is TRBV10-3, the J gene TRBJ2-1; TRBD1 agrees at 9 bases. V was pared by 10 bases and J by 8 bases, with 9 bases of the junction left unmatched. Germline CDR1 reads ENHRY; CDR2 reads SYGVKD. This CDR3 has 13 amino acids. The CDR3 is CATMGQGGDEQFF. DNA of the CDR3: TGTGCCACGATGGGACAGGGAGGCGATGAGCAGTTCTTC.

V is TRBV7-9 and J is TRBJ1-1, with 9 bases matching TRBD1. The CDR3 contains 14 residues. V dropped 5 bases and J dropped 9; count of bases not matched to a gene: 10. Looked up from germline, CDR1 is SEHNR and CDR2 is FQNEAQ (reference sequence). CDR3 in DNA: TGTGCCAGCAGCCCGGGGACAGGGATGAACCAAGCTTTCTTT. Translation: CASSPGTGMNQAFF.

This clone turned up a few times. This chain joins TRBV6-2 or TRBV6-3 and TRBJ2-7, with a tentative D call TRBD1 (7 bases). CDR1 and CDR2 (germline): MNHEY, SVGEGT. The CDR3 is 20 amino acids. Trimming cost V 0 bases and J 0 bases, with 24 bases left between them. DNA of the CDR3: TGTGCCAGCAGTTACTCGTGGGGGGCATCGGCAGGGGGAAACTCCTACGAGCAGTACTTC. Its protein product is CASSYSWGASAGGNSYEQYF.

V usage is TRBV19 and J usage is TRBJ2-1, with TRBD2 matching 13 bases. The CDR3 spans 16 residues. Germline loops: CDR1 LNHDA, CDR2 SQIVND (reference sequence). Trimming at V came to 4 bases and at J to 6 bases, leaving 6 bases not matched to a gene. The CDR3 nucleotides read TGTGCCAGTAGTACCCGCGGACTAGCGGGAGTCAATGAGCAGTTCTTC. This codes for CASSTRGLAGVNEQFF.

The count of this clone is one. This sequence joins TRBV7-2 and TRBJ2-1; possible D gene TRBD2, 6 bases. This CDR3 spans 15 amino acids. The germline V gene has CDR1 SGHTA and CDR2 FQGNSA. V gave up 2 bases and J gave up 9 bases, with 17 bases separating them. The CDR3 DNA reads as TGTGCCAGCAGCTTATCCGGGACTCCTATCGGTGAGCAGTTCTTC. Its translation: CASSLSGTPIGEQFF.

The chain has TRBV5-1 and TRBJ2-5; D not resolved. The germline CDR1 and CDR2 sequences are SGHRS and YFSETQ. The V end lost 4 bases, the J end lost 2 bases, and 12 bases lay between the germline ends. The CDR3 spans 14 residues. The CDR3 here is CASSPLGGQETQYF. As DNA, the CDR3 is TGCGCCAGCAGCCCTCTCGGCGGACAAGAGACCCAGTACTTC.

J is TRBJ1-3 and V is TRBV7-2; D gene unclear. The germline CDR1 and CDR2 sequences are SGHTA and FQGNSA. Trimming pared 0 bases from V and 0 bases from J, leaving 6 bases between. CDR3 size: 15 residues. This chain's CDR3 is CASSLAVSSGNTIYF. The CDR3 region has the DNA TGTGCCAGCAGCTTAGCGGTCAGCTCTGGAAACACCATATATTTT.

The chain is built from TRBV18 and TRBJ1-3; TRBD1 matches at 9 bases. The germline V gene has CDR1 KGHSH and CDR2 LQKENI. The CDR3 sequence is 15 residues long. Unmatched junction bases numbered 3, after V lost 6 bases and J lost 0 bases. CDR3 protein: CASSGTGNSGNTIYF. CDR3 coding DNA: TGTGCCAGCTCCGGGACAGGGAACTCTGGAAACACCATATATTTT.

The chain links TRBV15 to TRBJ2-7; 8 nucleotides agree with TRBD2. This CDR3 spans 14 amino acids. The ends lost 1 base at V and 4 bases at J; junction bases unmatched: 3. CDR1 is LNHNV and CDR2 is YYDKDF in the germline V gene (reference sequence). CDR3 amino acids: CATSRVSGEYEQYF. CDR3 DNA: TGTGCCACCAGCAGAGTTAGCGGGGAGTACGAGCAGTACTTC.

This chain uses TRBV7-8 with TRBJ2-5; TRBD2 matches at 10 bases. This CDR3 is 17 amino acids long. Per the germline V gene, CDR1 is SGHVS and CDR2 is FQNEAQ. Trimming cost V 5 bases and J 1 base; bases outside gene matches: 10. CDR3 coding DNA: TGTGCCAGCAGCCCTTTTGGGGGACTAGCGTCCCAAGAGACCCAGTACTTC. It is translated as CASSPFGGLASQETQYF.

As concerns this clone: Additional DNA sequences in this sample encode the identical CDR3. V is TRBV9 and J is TRBJ1-2; D gene uncertain. This CDR3 contains 13 residues. Trimming cost V 0 bases and J 5 bases, with 8 bases left between them. CDR1 is SGDLS, CDR2 YYNGEE, per germline. The CDR3 sequence is CASSVGSDYGYTF. The CDR3 coding sequence is TGTGCCAGCAGCGTAGGGTCAGATTATGGCTACACCTTC.

DNA for the CDR3: TGTGCCAGCAGCTTAGAGTCTAGCGGGAACACCGGGGAGCTGTTTTTT. Translating gives CASSLESSGNTGELFF. V gene TRBV11-3 combines with J gene TRBJ2-2; 7 bases fit TRBD2. The J segment lost 1 base and the V segment lost 0 bases, leaving 2 bases of the junction unmatched. The CDR3 is 16 amino acids. Germline CDR1 and CDR2: SGHNT and YENEEA.

The chain employs TRBV7-8 and TRBJ2-2, with D tentatively TRBD1 (6 bases). CDR3 length equals 17 residues. The germline V gene has CDR1 SGHVS and CDR2 FQNEAQ. V dropped 4 bases and J dropped 5 bases, with 20 bases sitting between them. DNA of the CDR3: TGTGCCAGCAGCTCCCACCGTACGGGACACCGAACCGGGGAGCTGTTTTTT. Its protein product is CASSSHRTGHRTGELFF.

The chain couples TRBV12-5 to TRBJ1-1; maybe TRBD1 (6 bases). V shed 1 base and J shed 1 base, with 16 bases lying between them. CDR3 length equals 17 residues. Looked up from germline, CDR1 is LGHNT and CDR2 is FRNRAP. The CDR3 DNA is TGTGCTAGTGGTTTGGGGTCCACAGGGATGAAGAACACTGAAGCTTTCTTT. It encodes CASGLGSTGMKNTEAFF.

The V and J genes are TRBV6-5 and TRBJ2-3, with 10 nucleotides matching TRBD2. CDR3 length equals 14 residues. The V gene end was trimmed by 7 bases and the J gene end by 14 bases; junction bases not matched to a gene: 15. CDR1 is MNHEY, CDR2 SVGAGI, per germline. This CDR3 is CASTIRKASGSPYF. DNA for the CDR3: TGTGCCAGCACCATACGAAAGGCTAGCGGGAGCCCGTATTTT.

The V and J genes are TRBV5-8 and TRBJ1-5; D unresolved. The V gene lost 1 base and the J gene lost 4 bases, with 12 bases spanning the gap. This CDR3 is built from 15 residues. The germline V gene encodes CDR1 SGHTS and CDR2 YDEGEE. The chain's CDR3 is CASSLSGRPNQPQHF. The CDR3 DNA follows: TGTGCCAGCAGCTTGTCCGGCAGGCCTAATCAGCCCCAGCATTTT.

The J gene is TRBJ2-7, the V gene TRBV12-2; the table's TRBD2 call for D was not verified on the DNA. TRBV12-2 represents a pseudogene. CDR3 length equals 19 residues. This chain's CDR3 is CASRLGRGTSALRGYEQYF. The CDR3 DNA reads as TGTGCAAGTCGCTTGGGGAGGGGGACTAGCGCTCTCCGGGGCTACGAGCAGTACTTC.

The chain links TRBV6-2 or TRBV6-3 to TRBJ2-2, with D unresolved. Germline V CDR1 and CDR2: MNHEY, SVGEGT. Trimming removed 3 bases at V and 4 bases at J, with 6 bases between. The CDR3 has 13 residues. The CDR3: CASSYTVTGELFF. In DNA form, the CDR3 reads TGTGCCAGCAGTTATACTGTCACCGGGGAGCTGTTTTTT.

V is TRBV6-5 and J is TRBJ1-5, with a tentative D call TRBD1 (5 bases). Germline CDR1 MNHEY, CDR2 SVGAGI. The CDR3 contains 15 residues. V was shortened by 2 bases and J by 2 bases, with 10 bases between the two germline ends. The CDR3 bases are TGTGCCAGCAGTTACCGGGGGGTGGGCAATCAGCCCCAGCATTTT. Translation gives CASSYRGVGNQPQHF.